This TCR beta chain was observed in a study of blood T cell repertoires in COVID-19. CDR1 is SGHNT, CDR2 YYREEE, per germline (reference sequence). Trimming pared 5 bases from V and 0 bases from J, leaving 13 bases between. The CDR3 is 15 amino acids. Clones were read by immunoSEQ multiplex PCR, and TCRdb kept only the in-frame ones, dropping some. The sample lists a few hundred thousand clones, roughly 85% occurring once. This clone was seen once. This rearrangement joins TRBV5-4 to TRBJ2-3; possibly TRBD2 for D (6 bases). This receptor was taken from a man aged 35 to 55 who had recovered from COVID-19. Material: PBMCs or T cells enriched from blood (not recorded which). The CDR3 DNA reads TGTGCCAGCAGGGGGGGACCTTCTAGCACAGATACGCAGTATTTT. This sequence encodes CASRGGPSSTDTQYF.